Sequencing of this T cell receptor (beta chain) was carried out in a study of CD8 T cells in Susac syndrome. Blood CD8+ and CD4+ T cells underwent high-throughput TCR beta sequencing. The multiple sclerosis controls were treatment-naive patients affected by stable or active relapsing-remitting disease. Random-hexamer reverse transcription was applied to about 0.45 to 1 ug RNA. TCRdb re-called the immunoSEQ multiplex PCR reads with MiXCR, one entry per CDR3 protein. The sample has just over 300,000 distinct CDR3 sequences, about 91% seen once. The CDR3 sequence is 16 residues long. The V gene's germline CDR1 is WNHNN and CDR2 SYGVQD (reference sequence). V shed 2 bases, J shed 0 bases, and the junction held 5 bases outside the gene matches.

The sequence was obtained from a human donor with multiple sclerosis. The chain joins TRBV10-1 to TRBJ2-3, with TRBD2 identical over 7 bases. What was sequenced was CD4+ T cells from PBMCs. The CDR3 reads CASSENSAGSTDTQYF. CDR3 coding DNA: TGCGCCAGCAGTGAGAATTCAGCGGGGAGCACAGATACGCAGTATTTT.